The 26 T cell receptor beta chains reported below all come from one sample, sequenced in a study of blood T cell repertoires in COVID-19. This table comes from immunoSEQ multiplex PCR, and its TCRdb copy is limited to in-frame clones, with some not included. The sample gives roughly 170,000 clones, around 87% of which show up once; approximately 0.93% is in the top ten. The sample comprised peripheral blood. All receptors come from a woman younger than 30 who had recovered from COVID-19.

This sequence joins TRBV7-9 and TRBJ1-4, with 7 positions matching TRBD1. The CDR3 contains 12 residues. Germline V CDR1 and CDR2: SEHNR, FQNEAQ (reference sequence). Trimming at V came to 5 bases and at J to 8 bases, leaving 2 bases not matched to a gene. The chain's CDR3 is CASSTRGEKLFF. In DNA form, the CDR3 reads TGTGCCAGCAGCACCAGGGGGGAAAAACTGTTTTTT.

The V and J genes are TRBV7-2 and TRBJ1-2; D is uncertain. V was trimmed by 1 base and J by 1 base, leaving 7 bases between them. This CDR3 contains 14 residues. CDR1 and CDR2 (germline): SGHTA, FQGNSA. This CDR3 is CASSLGAVNYGYTF. In nucleotides, the CDR3 is TGTGCCAGCAGCTTAGGTGCAGTTAACTATGGCTACACCTTC.

The chain employs TRBV9 and TRBJ1-2, with a tentative D call TRBD1 (5 bases). V was pared by 0 bases and J by 6 bases, with 15 bases between. The germline V gene has CDR1 SGDLS and CDR2 YYNGEE. The CDR3 totals 15 residues. The CDR3 DNA sequence: TGTGCCAGCAGCGTAGGGATTATCCGGGGGGATGGCTACACCTTC. Protein sequence: CASSVGIIRGDGYTF.

V and J are TRBV7-9 and TRBJ1-2; D is perhaps TRBD1 (6 bases). The CDR3 is 14 amino acids. The V gene lost 1 base and the J gene lost 8 bases, with 14 bases spanning the gap. From germline, CDR1 is SEHNR and CDR2 FQNEAQ (reference sequence). The CDR3 DNA reads as TGTGCCAGCAGCTTAGTTGCGGGGGGCCCGGGCTACACCTTC. It encodes CASSLVAGGPGYTF.

The rearrangement uses TRBV4-1 and TRBJ1-6; 8 bases fit TRBD1. The germline V gene encodes CDR1 MGHRA and CDR2 YSYEKL. The V and J ends lost 4 bases and 11 bases, in that order; junction bases with no gene match: 7. The CDR3 is 14 amino acids. The CDR3 coding sequence is TGCGCCAGCAGCCTGACAGGGGCTCTTCCACCCCTCCACTTT. It encodes CASSLTGALPPLHF.

The chain uses TRBV11-2 and TRBJ2-5, with TRBD1 matching over 8 bases. The V and J ends lost 4 bases and 3 bases, in that order; junction bases with no gene match: 10. This CDR3 has 16 residues. Germline CDR1 is SGHAT and CDR2 is FQNNGV. CDR3 in amino acids: CASSSPQGAGEETQYF. The CDR3 DNA is TGTGCCAGCAGCTCCCCCCAGGGGGCCGGGGAAGAGACCCAGTACTTC.

The gene calls are TRBV5-6 and TRBJ2-1; the D is unclear. CDR3 length equals 13 residues. Germline V gives CDR1 SGHDT, CDR2 YYEEEE. The germline V and J ends were trimmed by 5 bases and 5 bases, with 11 bases remaining between them. This chain's CDR3 is CASRSRENNEQFF. DNA for the CDR3: TGTGCCAGCAGATCGCGCGAAAACAATGAGCAGTTCTTC. Together with reference TRBV5-6 and TRBJ2-1, the CDR3 gives the full variable domain: DAGVTQSPTHLIKTRGQQVTLRCSPKSGHDTVSWYQQALGQGPQFIFQYYEEEERQRGNFPDRFSGHQFPNYSSELNVNALLLGDSALYLCASRSRENNEQFFGPGTRLTVL.

The chain has TRBV4-3 and TRBJ1-1, with a tentative D call TRBD1 (5 bases). The V end was cut by 0 bases, the J end by 1 base, with 15 bases between. This CDR3 comprises 17 residues. The germline gives CDR1 LGHNA, CDR2 YSLEER. CDR3 DNA sequence: TGCGCCAGCAGCCAAGACCCCCCAGGGTCGAAGAACACTGAAGCTTTCTTT. It codes for CASSQDPPGSKNTEAFF.

The chain couples TRBV2 to TRBJ2-6, with TRBD1 identical over 9 bases. The CDR3 is 15 residues long. Per germline, CDR1 SNHLY and CDR2 FYNNEI. V shed 0 bases, J shed 8 bases, and the junction held 2 bases outside the gene matches. CDR3 in amino acids: CASSEAGTGTNVLTF. DNA of the CDR3: TGTGCCAGCAGTGAAGCAGGGACAGGGACCAACGTCCTGACTTTC.

The chain carries TRBV12-3 or TRBV12-4 and TRBJ2-7; D gene uncertain. The CDR3 runs 12 residues. Trimming left V 7 bases short and J 2 bases short, with 9 bases between. The CDR3 coding sequence is TGTGCCAGCATCAACGGAGCCTACGAGCAGTACTTC. Translated: CASINGAYEQYF.

This sequence joins TRBV24-1 and TRBJ1-2, with 8 bases matching TRBD1. V lost 9 bases to trimming and J lost 6 bases; unmatched junction nucleotides: 14. The CDR3 has 15 amino acids. Germline assignment: CDR1 KGHDR and CDR2 SFDVKD. Here the CDR3 reads CATCAGGADRDGYTF. The CDR3 DNA follows: TGTGCCACCTGTGCAGGGGGCGCCGATCGTGATGGCTACACCTTC.

The genes are TRBV5-6 and TRBJ2-7, with 8 positions matching TRBD2. CDR3 size: 14 residues. Germline V gene data show CDR1 as SGHDT and CDR2 as YYEEEE. With 4 bases clipped from V and 3 bases from J, the junction kept 6 bases outside the gene matches. Written as DNA, the CDR3 is TGTGCCAGCAGCATCCCCGGGACTAGCTACGAGCAGTACGTC. It codes for CASSIPGTSYEQYV.

The V and J genes are TRBV5-1 and TRBJ2-2, with D possibly matching TRBD1 (6 bases). This CDR3 is 16 amino acids long. CDR1 and CDR2 (germline): SGHRS, YFSETQ. The V gene lost 5 bases and the J gene lost 5 bases, with 19 bases spanning the gap. CDR3 in amino acids: CASRIRTVNRTGELFF. DNA of the CDR3: TGCGCCAGCAGAATACGGACAGTCAACCGAACCGGGGAGCTGTTTTTT.

This clone showed up just once. The CDR3 protein is CASKVRQNYGYTF. CDR3 sequence (DNA): TGTGCCTCAAAGGTTCGACAGAACTATGGCTACACCTTC. The gene calls are TRBV2 and TRBJ1-2, with a tentative D call TRBD1 (5 bases). Trimming took off 11 bases at V and 2 bases at J, with 15 bases between the two ends. CDR3 length equals 13 residues. CDR1 SNHLY and CDR2 FYNNEI come from the germline V gene.

This clone came up once. V usage is TRBV6-6 and J usage is TRBJ1-5, with D tentatively TRBD1 (6 bases). Germline assignment: CDR1 MNHNY and CDR2 SVGAGI (reference sequence). V lost 6 bases to trimming and J lost 2 bases, with 14 bases between them. The CDR3 loop spans 15 amino acids. As DNA, the CDR3 is TGTGCCAGCAGAGATTCAGGGGAACGCAATCAGCCCCAGCATTTT. Residues: CASRDSGERNQPQHF.

The chain joins TRBV16 to TRBJ2-7, with D maybe TRBD1 (6 bases). CDR1 KGHSY and CDR2 FQNENV come from the germline V gene. CDR3 size: 16 residues. V was clipped by 4 bases and J by 1 base, with 17 bases between them. CDR3 amino acids: CASSPGGGRDSYEQYF. For the CDR3, the DNA is TGTGCCAGCAGCCCTGGTGGGGGCAGGGATTCCTACGAGCAGTACTTC.

V usage is TRBV18 and J usage is TRBJ2-5, with D perhaps matching TRBD2 (5 bases). The germline V and J ends were trimmed by 4 bases and 5 bases, with 8 bases remaining between them. This CDR3 spans 12 amino acids. The germline CDR1 and CDR2 sequences are KGHSH and LQKENI. The CDR3, as DNA: TGTGCCAGCTCACTCACTAGGGAGACCCAGTACTTC. Protein sequence: CASSLTRETQYF.

This clone was seen a single time. The chain links TRBV6-2 or TRBV6-3 to TRBJ1-2; TRBD1 might be the D (6 bases). The CDR3 is 14 residues long. The germline V gene has CDR1 MNHEY and CDR2 SVGEGT. The V end was cut by 5 bases, the J end by 7 bases, with 17 bases between. This chain's CDR3 is CASSKGHTIGGYTF. Here the CDR3 DNA reads TGTGCCAGCAGTAAGGGACACACTATCGGTGGCTACACCTTC.

This clone was seen only a few times. This chain uses TRBV2 with TRBJ2-1, with 8 bases matching TRBD1. Germline V lookup: CDR1 SNHLY, CDR2 FYNNEI. V shed 4 bases and J 7 bases; nucleotides not matched to a gene: 9. The CDR3 extends over 15 amino acids. The CDR3: CASSVYGQGLNEQFF. CDR3 DNA sequence: TGTGCCAGCAGTGTTTACGGACAGGGCTTAAATGAGCAGTTCTTC.

The chain uses TRBV6-5 and TRBJ2-1; tentative D call: TRBD2 (6 bases). Per the germline V gene, CDR1 is MNHEY and CDR2 is SVGAGI. This CDR3 has 15 residues. V lost 6 bases, J lost 1 base, and 13 bases lay in between. CDR3 nucleotides: TGTGCCAGCAGCTCCGGGACTCCATCCTACAATGAGCAGTTCTTC. It specifies CASSSGTPSYNEQFF.

The chain links TRBV11-2 to TRBJ2-1; a weak D match, TRBD2 (5 bases). Trimming removed 1 base at V and 2 bases at J, with 9 bases between. The CDR3 covers 15 residues. CDR1 SGHAT and CDR2 FQNNGV come from the germline V gene. Here the CDR3 reads CASSLVPGAYNEQFF. For the CDR3, the DNA is TGTGCCAGCAGCTTAGTCCCCGGGGCCTACAATGAGCAGTTCTTC.

This clone has only one observation. The chain joins TRBV7-8 to TRBJ2-7; a weak D match, TRBD2 (5 bases). V shed 7 bases and J shed 0 bases, with 16 bases lying between them. CDR3 size: 15 residues. Germline lookup yields CDR1 SGHVS and CDR2 FQNEAQ. The CDR3 bases are TGTGCCAGCAACTCACCGGGAATAAGCTCCTACGAGCAGTACTTC. Protein: CASNSPGISSYEQYF.

The rearrangement joins TRBV29-1 to TRBJ1-1, with D unresolved. The ends were cut back, 4 bases at V and 1 base at J, with 13 bases in the middle. CDR3 length: 14 residues. From germline, CDR1 is SQVTM and CDR2 ANQGSEA. The DNA of the CDR3 is TGCAGCGTTGGGCGAGGGTTGGGGAACACTGAAGCTTTCTTT. Its protein product is CSVGRGLGNTEAFF.

This clone occurred a few times. The V call is TRBV5-1, the J call TRBJ1-4, with 8 nucleotides matching TRBD1. CDR3 length equals 15 residues. V lost 3 bases to trimming and J lost 5 bases; unmatched junction nucleotides: 6. Germline values: CDR1 SGHRS, CDR2 YFSETQ. CDR3 region: CASSWGQATNEKLFF. The CDR3, as DNA: TGCGCCAGCAGCTGGGGACAGGCCACAAATGAAAAACTGTTTTTT.

The chain has TRBV21-1 and TRBJ1-2; whether TRBD1, the table's D call, matches the DNA was not checked. TRBV21-1 is termed a pseudogene. The CDR3 loop spans 15 amino acids. CDR3 loop: CASSARDRVSYGYTF. The CDR3 DNA sequence: TGTGCCAGCAGCGCCCGGGACAGGGTAAGCTATGGCTACACCTTC.

The rearrangement joins TRBV24-1 to TRBJ2-1; unclear D gene. There are 11 residues in the CDR3. V lost 4 bases and J lost 6, with 3 bases in between. Germline CDR1 and CDR2: KGHDR and SFDVKD. CDR3 DNA: TGTGCCACCAGTGACAGCAATGAGCAGTTCTTC. This translates into CATSDSNEQFF.